The 31 T cell receptor beta chains listed next were all sequenced from one sample in a study of T cells in Graves' hyperthyroidism and ophthalmopathy. Amplification targeted TCR beta CDR3 regions from RNA transcripts. The primer set for the first-round RT-PCR of the TCR CDR3 was HTBI. TCRdb used MiXCR to reprocess the multiplex PCR reads, holding one entry per CDR3 protein. Among about 250,000 distinct CDR3 sequences listed, 22% were seen once. Sequences were obtained from blood. These TCRs come from a man aged 30 to 39 with Graves' ophthalmopathy.

The chain carries TRBV12-3 or TRBV12-4 and TRBJ2-3; D not certain. The CDR3 runs 13 residues. Trimming pared 8 bases from V and 6 bases from J, leaving 15 bases between. CDR3 region: CASQNLDSDTQYF. The CDR3 nucleotides read TGTGCCAGCCAAAACTTGGATTCTGATACGCAGTATTTT.

This clonotype was recorded a few times. The genes are TRBV25-1 and TRBJ2-7, with 11 positions matching TRBD2. The V gene's germline CDR1 is MGHDK and CDR2 SYGVNS. The V segment lost 2 bases and the J segment 7 bases; nucleotides outside the gene matches: 10. CDR3 size: 16 residues. CDR3 in amino acids: CASSETGTSGLREQYF. In DNA, the CDR3 is TGTGCCAGCAGTGAAACCGGGACTAGCGGCCTGAGGGAGCAGTACTTC.

This clonotype has a handful of counts. The chain carries TRBV3-1 and TRBJ2-7, with unresolved D. V was trimmed by 1 base and J by 10 bases, leaving 8 bases between them. CDR3 length: 11 amino acids. Per the germline V gene, CDR1 is LGHDT and CDR2 is YNNKEL (reference sequence). CDR3 coding DNA: TGTGCCAGCAGCCAAGGGATAGAACAGTACTTC. Translation gives CASSQGIEQYF.

This clonotype was picked up many times. The V and J genes are TRBV30 and TRBJ1-4; D not resolved. The CDR3 covers 13 residues. Germline lookup yields CDR1 GTSNPN and CDR2 SVGIG (reference sequence). V lost 0 bases, J lost 4 bases, and 6 bases lay in between. For the CDR3, the DNA is TGTGCCTGGAGTGTCTCGCGTAATGAAAAACTGTTTTTT. The encoded protein is CAWSVSRNEKLFF. Full variable domain (outside the CDR3, taken from reference TRBV30 and TRBJ1-4): SQTIHQWPATLVQPVGSPLSLECTVEGTSNPNLYWYRQAAGRGLQLLFYSVGIGQISSEVPQNLSASRPQDRQFILSSKKLLLSDSGFYLCAWSVSRNEKLFFGSGTQLSVL.

In its sample, this clonotype was seen once. The V and J genes are TRBV5-4 and TRBJ1-1, with D maybe TRBD1 (6 bases). CDR1 is SGHNT, CDR2 YYREEE, per germline (reference sequence). The length of the CDR3 is 15 residues. V lost 6 bases to trimming and J lost 1 base, with 16 bases between them. The CDR3 DNA sequence: TGTGCCAGCACCGTTCCGGGACACCAGAACACTGAAGCTTTCTTT. Amino acid sequence: CASTVPGHQNTEAFF. The variable domain in full, with the rest retrieved from reference TRBV5-4 and TRBJ1-1, is ETGVTQSPTHLIKTRGQQVTLRCSSQSGHNTVSWYQQALGQGPQFIFQYYREEENGRGNFPPRFSGLQFPNYSSELNVNALELDDSALYLCASTVPGHQNTEAFFGQGTRLTVV.

This clonotype came up many times. This chain joins TRBV5-1 and TRBJ2-7; the D is unclear. CDR3 length: 13 amino acids. With 7 bases removed from V and 2 bases from J, the gap between germline ends came to 13 bases. Germline V CDR1 and CDR2: SGHRS, YFSETQ. CDR3 amino acids: CASGIDFTYEQYF. The CDR3 coding sequence is TGCGCCAGCGGGATAGATTTCACCTACGAGCAGTACTTC.

In nucleotides, the CDR3 is TGTGCCAGCTCCCGCGATAGGTCCGGAGGCACAGATACGCAGTATTTT. Encoded protein: CASSRDRSGGTDTQYF. J is TRBJ2-3 and V is TRBV18; the D is unclear. The CDR3 sequence is 16 residues long. The germline V gene encodes CDR1 KGHSH and CDR2 LQKENI. V was trimmed by 6 bases and J by 1 base, leaving 17 bases between them.

The CDR3 nucleotides read TGTGCCAGCAGCCAATTAGCGGGAAGAGGCGATGAGCAGTTCTTC. Protein sequence: CASSQLAGRGDEQFF. The chain links TRBV3-1 to TRBJ2-1; TRBD2 agrees at 8 bases. This CDR3 contains 15 residues. Germline assignment: CDR1 LGHDT and CDR2 YNNKEL (reference sequence). Trimming took 2 bases from V and 8 from J; bases not matched to a gene: 8.

This chain uses TRBV6-1 with TRBJ2-1; D not certain. CDR3 length equals 12 residues. With 5 bases removed from V and 9 bases from J, the gap between germline ends came to 11 bases. The germline V gene encodes CDR1 MNHNS and CDR2 SASEGT. CDR3 sequence (DNA): TGTGCCAGCAGTACCGGGTTTGGTGAGCAGTTCTTC. Protein sequence: CASSTGFGEQFF.

This clonotype was seen a few times. V usage is TRBV5-1 and J usage is TRBJ2-7, with 10 bases matching TRBD2. The trim removed 1 base at V and 2 bases at J, leaving 9 bases unmatched. CDR1 SGHRS and CDR2 YFSETQ come from the germline V gene. The length of the CDR3 is 17 residues. CDR3: CASSLRETSGAPYEQYF. The CDR3, as DNA: TGCGCCAGCAGCTTGAGGGAAACTAGCGGGGCCCCCTACGAGCAGTACTTC.

The rearrangement uses TRBV9 and TRBJ2-2; TRBD2 aligns across 9 bases. After removal of 4 bases from V and 5 bases from J, the junction contained 6 bases not matched to a gene. Per the germline V gene, CDR1 is SGDLS and CDR2 is YYNGEE. The CDR3 runs 15 residues. CDR3 residues: CASSIGTSRTGELFF. The DNA of the CDR3 is TGTGCCAGCAGCATCGGGACTAGCAGAACCGGGGAGCTGTTTTTT.

DNA for the CDR3: TGTGCCAGCAGCTTGGCAAGCGGAGCGAACACCGGGGAGCTGTTTTTT. Amino acid sequence: CASSLASGANTGELFF. The rearrangement joins TRBV5-5 to TRBJ2-2; perhaps TRBD2 as D (5 bases). Trimming pared 0 bases from V and 0 bases from J, leaving 9 bases between. CDR1 is SGHKS and CDR2 is YYEKEE in the germline V gene (reference sequence). The CDR3 loop spans 16 amino acids. Based on the CDR3 plus reference TRBV5-5 and TRBJ2-2, the full variable domain is DAGVTQSPTHLIKTRGQQVTLRCSPISGHKSVSWYQQVLGQGPQFIFQYYEKEERGRGNFPDRFSARQFPNYSSELNVNALLLGDSALYLCASSLASGANTGELFFGEGSRLTVL.

There are many counts of this clonotype. V usage is TRBV28 and J usage is TRBJ2-7, with TRBD2 matching over 8 bases. Trimming at V came to 6 bases and at J to 2 bases, leaving 12 bases not matched to a gene. The germline V gene encodes CDR1 MDHEN and CDR2 SYDVKM. There are 16 residues in the CDR3. CDR3 sequence reads: CASRGVGSGTPYEQYF. CDR3 in DNA: TGTGCCAGCAGAGGTGTGGGTAGCGGGACCCCCTACGAGCAGTACTTC.

This clonotype was recorded a few times. The chain recombines TRBV28 with TRBJ2-1; 8 bases align to TRBD2. This CDR3 comprises 15 residues. V dropped 3 bases and J dropped 5; count of bases not matched to a gene: 6. Germline lookup yields CDR1 MDHEN and CDR2 SYDVKM. The CDR3 DNA is TGTGCCAGCAGTTTCGGGGGCGGGAGGAACAATGAGCAGTTCTTC. The encoded protein is CASSFGGGRNNEQFF.

The genes are TRBV28 and TRBJ2-7; weak D call: TRBD1 (6 bases). The CDR3 totals 17 residues. Looked up from germline, CDR1 is MDHEN and CDR2 is SYDVKM. V lost 4 bases to trimming and J lost 3 bases, with 22 bases between them. In DNA, the CDR3 is TGTGCCAGCAGTTCGGCCTCGGGACACCCGAAGGGCTACGAGCAGTACTTC. Translated: CASSSASGHPKGYEQYF.

This clonotype was detected only a few times. The chain couples TRBV27 to TRBJ2-3, with D maybe TRBD2 (5 bases). The V gene lost 8 bases and the J gene lost 2 bases, with 14 bases spanning the gap. The CDR3 consists of 14 residues. Germline-derived CDR1 and CDR2 are MNHEY and SMNVEV (reference sequence). CDR3 in DNA: TGTGCCAGCTGCGTGGGAGCGCCCACAGATACGCAGTATTTT. Its protein product is CASCVGAPTDTQYF.

Many counts were recorded for this clonotype. The J gene is TRBJ1-5, the V gene TRBV30; perhaps TRBD1 as D (6 bases). The V end lost 0 bases, the J end lost 5 bases, and 11 bases lay between the germline ends. The CDR3 length is 14 residues. The germline CDR1 and CDR2 sequences are GTSNPN and SVGIG (reference sequence). CDR3: CAWSVSGVDQPQHF. In DNA, the CDR3 is TGTGCCTGGAGTGTATCAGGGGTAGATCAGCCCCAGCATTTT.

This clonotype was recorded a few times. A much larger clone is a single base away; this may be a read error. The chain combines TRBV5-1 with TRBJ2-3; 15 bases match TRBD2. Germline CDR1 reads SGHRS; CDR2 reads YFSETQ. This CDR3 comprises 17 residues. The CDR3 region has the DNA TGCGCCAGCAGTCTTGGGACTAGCGGGAGGTACACAGCTACGCAGTATTTT. Its protein product is CASSLGTSGRYTATQYF.

The chain has TRBV7-3 and TRBJ2-1; 7 bases are shared with TRBD2. This CDR3 region has 15 residues. V trimming: 5 bases; J trimming: 2 bases; junction bases outside the gene matches: 6. CDR1 is SGHTA and CDR2 is FQGTGA in the germline V gene. DNA of the CDR3: TGTGCCAGCAGCCCCGGGGGGACTACCTACAATGAGCAGTTCTTC. Its protein is CASSPGGTTYNEQFF.

V usage is TRBV10-2 and J usage is TRBJ2-7; no firm D call. The CDR3 contains 12 residues. The V gene's germline CDR1 is WSHSY and CDR2 SAAADI. The ends were cut back, 4 bases at V and 8 bases at J, with 12 bases in the middle. The CDR3 nucleotides read TGCGCCAGCAGTGGGACGGATACAAAGCAGTACTTC. As protein: CASSGTDTKQYF.

This clonotype was detected ten times or more. The gene calls are TRBV7-2 and TRBJ1-5; no definite D call. Germline CDR1 SGHTA, CDR2 FQGNSA. The CDR3 sequence is 13 residues long. Trimming left V 2 bases short and J 6 bases short, with 8 bases between. The CDR3 loop reads CASSLPDRQPQHF. In DNA, the CDR3 is TGTGCCAGCAGCTTACCCGACCGTCAGCCCCAGCATTTT.

This clonotype has at least ten counts. The V and J genes are TRBV15 and TRBJ1-1; unclear D gene. This CDR3 region has 14 residues. CDR1 and CDR2 from the germline V gene are LNHNV and YYDKDF (reference sequence). The V end was cut by 5 bases, the J end by 1 base, with 11 bases between. This chain's CDR3 is CATSPWTENTEAFF. In nucleotides, the CDR3 is TGTGCCACCAGCCCATGGACGGAGAACACTGAAGCTTTCTTT. Full variable domain (rest looked up from reference TRBV15 and TRBJ1-1): DAMVIQNPRYQVTQFGKPVTLSCSQTLNHNVMYWYQQKSSQAPKLLFHYYDKDFNNEADTPDNFQSRRPNTSFCFLDIRSPGLGDTAMYLCATSPWTENTEAFFGQGTRLTVV.

The chain carries TRBV29-1 and TRBJ1-1; D unclear. This CDR3 is built from 13 residues. The V gene's germline CDR1 is SQVTM and CDR2 ANQGSEA. V was pared by 0 bases and J by 8 bases, with 13 bases between. The CDR3 coding sequence is TGCAGCGTTGAAGATGGGCGGGGTTTAGAAGCTTTCTTT. Translated, it gives CSVEDGRGLEAFF. The variable domain in full, completed from reference TRBV29-1 and TRBJ1-1, reads SAVISQKPSRDICQRGTSLTIQCQVDSQVTMMFWYRQQPGQSLTLIATANQGSEATYESGFVIDKFPISRPNLTFSTLTVSNMSPEDSSIYLCSVEDGRGLEAFFGQGTRLTVV.

This clonotype was counted only a few times. The J gene is TRBJ2-2, the V gene TRBV24-1; 9 nucleotides agree with TRBD1. The CDR3 is 14 amino acids. Germline trimming cut 7 bases from V and 7 bases from J; bases unmatched to any gene: 6. CDR1 is KGHDR and CDR2 is SFDVKD in the germline V gene. CDR3 nucleotides: TGTGCCACCAGGGGGACAGGGTCGATCGGGGAGCTGTTTTTT. Translating it yields CATRGTGSIGELFF.

In its sample, this clonotype was seen many times. The CDR3: CASSVASGVSYEQYF. The CDR3 DNA reads TGCGCCAGCAGCGTCGCTAGCGGGGTCTCCTACGAGCAGTACTTC. The rearrangement uses TRBV5-1 and TRBJ2-7, with 9 bases that match TRBD2. J was trimmed by 0 bases and V by 4 bases; bases with no gene match: 5. The CDR3 sequence is 15 residues long. CDR1 SGHRS and CDR2 YFSETQ come from the germline V gene.

A few counts support this clonotype. The J gene is TRBJ2-5, the V gene TRBV12-3 or TRBV12-4; possibly TRBD1 or TRBD2 for D (5 bases each). This CDR3 is 15 amino acids long. Trimming removed 6 bases from V and 2 bases from J, with 16 bases in between. This chain's CDR3 is CASSLRDLQQETQYF. CDR3 nucleotide sequence: TGTGCCAGCAGCCTCCGGGACCTTCAACAAGAGACCCAGTACTTC.

V and J are TRBV10-3 and TRBJ2-1; D is possibly TRBD1 or TRBD2 (7 bases each). Trimming took 7 bases from V and 7 from J, leaving 11 bases between them. The CDR3 is 12 residues long. Germline V gene sequence: CDR1 ENHRY, CDR2 SYGVKD. The CDR3 DNA is TGTGCCATCAATCAGGGGGGGAATGAGCAGTTCTTC. As protein: CAINQGGNEQFF.

J is TRBJ2-2 and V is TRBV27; TRBD2 aligns across 9 bases. The V gene end was trimmed by 3 bases and the J gene end by 4 bases; junction bases not matched to a gene: 3. Germline-derived CDR1 and CDR2 are MNHEY and SMNVEV (reference sequence). The CDR3 runs to 15 residues. CDR3 protein: CASSFGAGGTGELFF. The CDR3 DNA reads as TGTGCCAGCAGTTTCGGAGCGGGAGGCACCGGGGAGCTGTTTTTT.

The rearrangement joins TRBV20-1 to TRBJ1-1; D not certain. CDR1 and CDR2 from the germline V gene are DFQATT and SNEGSKA (reference sequence). V was shortened by 5 bases and J by 1 base, with 8 bases between the two germline ends. The CDR3 has 12 residues. This chain's CDR3 is CSAEEQNTEAFF. CDR3 nucleotides: TGCAGTGCTGAAGAACAGAACACTGAAGCTTTCTTT.

There are many counts of this clonotype. This chain joins TRBV11-2 and TRBJ2-1, with TRBD2 matching 12 bases. The germline CDR1 and CDR2 sequences are SGHAT and FQNNGV. This CDR3 is built from 18 residues. V gave up 2 bases and J gave up 6 bases; unmatched junction bases: 11. The CDR3 DNA reads TGTGCCAGCAGCTTATACTCGGGGGCTAGCGGGGGGGGCAATGAGCAGTTCTTC. The encoded protein is CASSLYSGASGGGNEQFF.

This chain joins TRBV18 and TRBJ2-3; possibly TRBD1 or TRBD2 for D (5 bases each). Trimming stripped 0 bases from V and 3 bases from J, with 16 bases between. The CDR3 spans 17 residues. CDR1 KGHSH and CDR2 LQKENI come from the germline V gene. The CDR3 loop reads CASSPPGTTSRTDTQYF. The DNA for the CDR3 is TGTGCCAGCTCACCACCGGGGACCACCTCGCGGACAGATACGCAGTATTTT. The full variable domain, in which reference TRBV18 and TRBJ2-3 provide the parts outside the CDR3, is NAGVMQNPRHLVRRRGQEARLRCSPMKGHSHVYWYRQLPEEGLKFMVYLQKENIIDESGMPKERFSAEFPKEGPSILRIQQVVRGDSAAYFCASSPPGTTSRTDTQYFGPGTRLTVL.